This TCR beta chain was captured in a study of cytomegalovirus exposure and HLA in healthy donors. General study findings and limits: In a later analysis, CMV-associated beta chains were mostly HLA-associated, it appeared. Links to common viral pathogens appeared, in a later analysis, for several of the most significant clusters.

A note on this clone: As yet, its antigen is unknown.

PCR employed 60 Vbeta and 13 Jbeta primers. In the authors' workflow: An analysis performed later counted about 80 million unique TCR beta chains (roughly 9.9 million of them shared). Repertoires were generated with immunoSEQ multiplex PCR, while TCRdb's copy carries only in-frame clones and drops some. V and J calls plus clone size are reproduced from that table; the DNA served to infer D and trimming. This sample yields more than 90,000 clones, of which roughly 70% are seen a single time; approximately 9% belongs to the top ten. V shed 2 bases and J shed 8 bases, with 15 bases lying between them. The CDR3 extends over 14 amino acids. Germline V gives CDR1 SGDLS, CDR2 YYNGEE.

The chain has TRBV9 and TRBJ2-3, with D possibly matching TRBD2 (5 bases). This clonotype was obtained from a man aged 30-40 years in good health and CMV-seropositive. Input material: PBMCs. The CDR3 protein is CASSVAGGGSTQYF. For the CDR3, the DNA is TGTGCCAGCAGCGTGGCGGGTGGCGGATCTACGCAGTATTTT.